Listed below are T cell receptor beta chains from one sample, sequenced in a study of shared clonotypes between healthy human individuals. Clones were sequenced by immunoSEQ multiplex PCR, and TCRdb holds only the in-frame ones, with some missing. The repertoire consists of 660,000 or so clones, with approximately 96% occurring once and the leading ten covering about 0.11%. Sequencing was performed on naive CD8+ T cells sorted from blood. These receptors originate from a woman aged 30 to 39 in good health. The CDR3 runs from the conserved cysteine through the conserved F or W. D genes are given only for firm matches. The size of a clone is reported for some rows only, either as once, few or many, or as a class for expanded clones.

D: -; V: TRBV27; length: 14; J: TRBJ2-1; size: -; DNA: TGTGCCAGCAGGCTGATCGGGACCATCAATGAGCAGTTCTTC; CDR3: CASRLIGTINEQFF
D: -; V: TRBV10-3; length: 16; J: TRBJ2-7; size: -; DNA: TGTGCCATCAGTGAGTCTAAGGGCCACCCCTCCTACGAGCAGTACTTC; CDR3: CAISESKGHPSYEQYF
D: -; V: TRBV14; length: 17; J: TRBJ1-5; size: -; DNA: TGTGCCAGCAGCCAAGATTGGGGGTGGTGTAGCAATCAGCCCCAGCATTTT; CDR3: CASSQDWGWCSNQPQHF
D: TRBD1; V: TRBV2; length: 14; J: TRBJ1-5; size: -; DNA: TGTGCCAGCAGACAGACAGGGAGCAATCAGCCCCAGCATTTT; CDR3: CASRQTGSNQPQHF
D: -; V: TRBV9; length: 15; J: TRBJ2-7; size: -; DNA: TGTGCCAGCAGCGTAGGTTTAGGGGGGACGGACGAGCAGTACTTC; CDR3: CASSVGLGGTDEQYF
D: -; V: TRBV7-9; length: 13; J: TRBJ1-4; size: -; DNA: TGTGCCAGCAGCGACCGGCCTGTTGAAAAACTGTTTTTT; CDR3: CASSDRPVEKLFF
D: -; V: TRBV4-1; length: 13; J: TRBJ1-1; size: -; DNA: TGCGCCAGCAGCCAAGGCCCGACCAGTGAAGCTTTCTTT; CDR3: CASSQGPTSEAFF
D: -; V: TRBV29-1; length: 12; J: TRBJ2-2; size: -; DNA: TGCAGCGTTTGGGGAGGCACCGGGGAGCTGTTTTTT; CDR3: CSVWGGTGELFF
D: -; V: TRBV19; length: 15; J: TRBJ1-1; size: -; DNA: TGTGCCAGTAGTATAGATGCGCGTACGGACACTGAAGCTTTCTTT; CDR3: CASSIDARTDTEAFF
D: TRBD2; V: TRBV13; length: 17; J: TRBJ2-1; size: -; DNA: TGTGCCAGCAGCTCTCGGGAGGATAGCGGGAGTTCCGATGAGCAGTTCTTC; CDR3: CASSSREDSGSSDEQFF
D: -; V: TRBV28; length: 13; J: TRBJ1-5; size: -; DNA: TGTGCCAGCAGTTTCAAGGGGACTCAGCCCCAGCATTTT; CDR3: CASSFKGTQPQHF
D: -; V: TRBV7-9; length: 12; J: TRBJ1-3; size: -; DNA: TGTGCCAGCAGCTTTGATGGAAACACCATATATTTT; CDR3: CASSFDGNTIYF
D: -; V: TRBV27; length: 16; J: TRBJ1-5; size: -; DNA: TGTGCCAGCAGTTTAGGGTCAGGGACGGGCAATCAGCCCCAGCATTTT; CDR3: CASSLGSGTGNQPQHF
D: -; V: TRBV9; length: 15; J: TRBJ1-2; size: -; DNA: TGTGCCAGCAGCGCCCGCGCGGGTACTAACTATGGCTACACCTTC; CDR3: CASSARAGTNYGYTF
D: -; V: TRBV21-1; length: 16; J: TRBJ2-5; size: -; DNA: TGTGCCAGCAGCCCTCACCGGGGCCGGATAACGGTGACCCAGTACTTC; CDR3: CASSPHRGRITVTQYF
D: TRBD2; V: TRBV11-3; length: 17; J: TRBJ2-3; size: -; DNA: TGTGCCAGCAGCAATAGCCTCCTAGCGGGGGACACAGATACGCAGTATTTT; CDR3: CASSNSLLAGDTDTQYF
D: TRBD1; V: TRBV5-8; length: 15; J: TRBJ2-7; size: once; DNA: TGTGCCAGCAGCTTACGGACGGACAGGGGCTTCGAGCAGTACTTC; CDR3: CASSLRTDRGFEQYF
D: -; V: TRBV28; length: 15; J: TRBJ2-1; size: -; DNA: TGTGCCAGCAGTTCTCCTAACAGGGGAGGGAATGAGCAGTTCTTC; CDR3: CASSSPNRGGNEQFF
D: -; V: TRBV27; length: 14; J: TRBJ2-7; size: -; DNA: TGTGCCAGCAGCCTCGGGACCTCCCTCTACGAGCAGTACTTC; CDR3: CASSLGTSLYEQYF
D: -; V: TRBV2; length: 14; J: TRBJ2-1; size: -; DNA: TGTGCCAGCTTGGGCCTAGAGTCCTACAATGAGCAGTTCTTC; CDR3: CASLGLESYNEQFF
D: TRBD2; V: TRBV10-1; length: 15; J: TRBJ2-5; size: -; DNA: TGCGCCAGCAGTGGAGGGCGGGAGGGACAAGAGACCCAGTACTTC; CDR3: CASSGGREGQETQYF
D: -; V: TRBV7-9; length: 14; J: TRBJ2-5; size: -; DNA: TGTGCCAGCAGCTCCTGGGGGGACCAAGAGACCCAGTACTTC; CDR3: CASSSWGDQETQYF
D: -; V: TRBV6-6; length: 13; J: TRBJ2-7; size: -; DNA: TGTGCCAGCAGTTACTCGCTTCTATACGAGCAGTACTTC; CDR3: CASSYSLLYEQYF
D: -; V: TRBV28; length: 15; J: TRBJ2-2; size: -; DNA: TGTGCCAGCAGGAGGACAGCAGGGATCGCCGGGGAGCTGTTTTTT; CDR3: CASRRTAGIAGELFF
D: TRBD1; V: TRBV27; length: 13; J: TRBJ1-4; size: -; DNA: TGTGCCAGCAGTTCTAGGACAGGGGGAAAACTGTTTTTT; CDR3: CASSSRTGGKLFF
D: -; V: TRBV14; length: 17; J: TRBJ1-2; size: -; DNA: TGTGCCAGCAGCCAAGATAGGGCCGCGACGGTTAACTATGGCTACACCTTC; CDR3: CASSQDRAATVNYGYTF
D: -; V: TRBV28; length: 12; J: TRBJ2-3; size: -; DNA: TGTGCCGGGGGCGCGGACACAGATACGCAGTATTTT; CDR3: CAGGADTDTQYF
D: -; V: TRBV5-4; length: 13; J: TRBJ2-5; size: -; DNA: TGTGCCAGCAGCTTGGCCGTTGAAGAGACCCAGTACTTC; CDR3: CASSLAVEETQYF
D: TRBD2; V: TRBV27; length: 17; J: TRBJ2-3; size: -; DNA: TGTGCCAGCGGCAAGACGGGACTAGCGGGAAGCACAGATACGCAGTATTTT; CDR3: CASGKTGLAGSTDTQYF
D: -; V: TRBV23-1; length: 18; J: TRBJ2-7; size: -; DNA: TGCGCCAGCAGTCCCCGCGGCAGGGACCATATATTGTCCTACGAGCAGTACTTC; CDR3: CASSPRGRDHILSYEQYF
D: -; V: TRBV7-9; length: 15; J: TRBJ2-1; size: once; DNA: TGTGCCAGCAGCCCCGACGCCTTCCTGGGTAATGAGCAGTTCTTC; CDR3: CASSPDAFLGNEQFF
D: -; V: TRBV11-3; length: 13; J: TRBJ1-1; size: once; DNA: TGTGCCAGCAGCTTAGCCGAAGGGGCTGAAGCTTTCTTT; CDR3: CASSLAEGAEAFF
D: -; V: TRBV7-9; length: 14; J: TRBJ1-5; size: once; DNA: TGTGCCAGCAGCTTCCCGGACCGAAATCAGCCCCAGCATTTT; CDR3: CASSFPDRNQPQHF
D: -; V: TRBV5-6; length: 12; J: TRBJ2-7; size: -; DNA: TGTGCCAGCAGCTTGGTAAACTACGAGCAGTACTTC; CDR3: CASSLVNYEQYF
D: -; V: TRBV9; length: 14; J: TRBJ2-7; size: -; DNA: TGTGCCAGCAGCGCCCGGGAGAATCGAGACGAGCAGTACTTC; CDR3: CASSARENRDEQYF
D: TRBD2; V: TRBV10-1; length: 15; J: TRBJ2-7; size: -; DNA: TGCGCCAGCAGTGAGGCTAGCGGGGACTCCTACGAGCAGTACTTC; CDR3: CASSEASGDSYEQYF
D: -; V: TRBV6-5; length: 14; J: TRBJ1-1; size: -; DNA: TGTGCCAGCAGTTACGTGGGGGCCGGCACTGAAGCTTTCTTT; CDR3: CASSYVGAGTEAFF
D: TRBD1; V: TRBV7-7; length: 16; J: TRBJ2-5; size: -; DNA: TGTGCCAGCAGACGTTCCGGGACAGGGGTCTTGGAGACCCAGTACTTC; CDR3: CASRRSGTGVLETQYF
D: -; V: TRBV7-6; length: 13; J: TRBJ2-7; size: -; DNA: TGTGCCAGCAGCCCTGAGGGGTTTTACGAGCAGTACTTC; CDR3: CASSPEGFYEQYF
D: TRBD2; V: TRBV4-2; length: 17; J: TRBJ2-1; size: -; DNA: TGTGCCAGCAGCCAAGCCGAAGGACTAGCGGGATTAAATGAGCAGTTCTTC; CDR3: CASSQAEGLAGLNEQFF
D: -; V: TRBV7-6; length: 11; J: TRBJ2-5; size: -; DNA: TGTGCCAGCAGCTTTCGCGAGACCCAGTACTTC; CDR3: CASSFRETQYF
D: -; V: TRBV19; length: 14; J: TRBJ1-2; size: -; DNA: TGTGCCAGTAGTCCCCAACCGGGGCCCTATGGCTACACCTTC; CDR3: CASSPQPGPYGYTF
D: -; V: TRBV12-5; length: 12; J: TRBJ1-2; size: -; DNA: TGTGCTAGTGGTTTGCCAGGGAATGGCTACACCTTC; CDR3: CASGLPGNGYTF
D: TRBD1; V: TRBV28; length: 16; J: TRBJ2-5; size: -; DNA: TGTGCCAGCAGTTTCCCGACAGGGGGCGCGGAAGAGACCCAGTACTTC; CDR3: CASSFPTGGAEETQYF
D: TRBD2; V: TRBV10-3; length: 17; J: TRBJ2-1; size: -; DNA: TGTGCCATCTCGGGGACTAGCGGTTGGAGCTCCTACAATGAGCAGTTCTTC; CDR3: CAISGTSGWSSYNEQFF
D: TRBD2; V: TRBV7-9; length: 15; J: TRBJ2-1; size: -; DNA: TGTGCCAGCAGCACGGGACTAGCGGAAAACAATGAGCAGTTCTTC; CDR3: CASSTGLAENNEQFF
D: TRBD1; V: TRBV7-9; length: 18; J: TRBJ1-4; size: -; DNA: TGTGCCAGCAGCTTCATTCCCGGGACAGGGTCGGGGCCAGAAAAACTGTTTTTT; CDR3: CASSFIPGTGSGPEKLFF
D: -; V: TRBV19; length: 14; J: TRBJ1-2; size: -; DNA: TGTGCCAGTAGTATAGCTCAGTTTGACTATGGCTACACCTTC; CDR3: CASSIAQFDYGYTF
D: TRBD1; V: TRBV19; length: 15; J: TRBJ1-5; size: -; DNA: TGTGCCAGTAGTGAGACAGGGTATAGCAATCAGCCCCAGCATTTT; CDR3: CASSETGYSNQPQHF
D: TRBD2; V: TRBV2; length: 16; J: TRBJ2-1; size: -; DNA: TGTGCCAGCAGCCTGCGACTAGCGGGAGCCTACAATGAGCAGTTCTTC; CDR3: CASSLRLAGAYNEQFF
D: TRBD2; V: TRBV7-9; length: 17; J: TRBJ2-3; size: -; DNA: TGTGCCAGCACCTTAGCCACTCTAGCGGGAGACACAGATACGCAGTATTTT; CDR3: CASTLATLAGDTDTQYF